The 7 T cell receptor beta chains below come from one sample, sequenced in a study of blood T cells in healthy people across ages. A second PCR, run for roughly 7 to 11 cycles, used a sample-barcoded 5' primer plus a J-beta primer mix. TCRdb used MiXCR to reprocess the 5' RACE reads, holding one entry per CDR3 protein. The sample lists 1.5 million to 2 million distinct CDR3 sequences; 25% to 30% were seen once. Sequencing was carried out using blood. These receptors all come from a woman in her thirties in good health.

There are many counts of this clonotype. The genes are TRBV12-3 or TRBV12-4 and TRBJ2-5; possible D gene TRBD2, 6 bases. With 6 bases removed from V and 0 bases from J, the gap between germline ends came to 17 bases. This CDR3 is built from 16 residues. The CDR3 DNA reads as TGTGCCAGCAGAGATTTTAGCGGCTCTTACCAAGAGACCCAGTACTTC. It translates to CASRDFSGSYQETQYF.

This clonotype has a handful of counts. The chain links TRBV12-3 or TRBV12-4 to TRBJ2-3; 7 positions agree with TRBD2. V shed 6 bases and J 1 base; nucleotides not matched to a gene: 7. The CDR3 is made up of 15 amino acids. CDR3 nucleotides: TGTGCCAGCAGCCCCTGGGCGGGGGGCACAGATACGCAGTATTTT. It translates to CASSPWAGGTDTQYF.

V gene TRBV7-2 combines with J gene TRBJ2-3; a possible D gene is TRBD2 (7 bases). The CDR3 consists of 17 residues. With 0 bases removed from V and 3 bases from J, the gap between germline ends came to 16 bases. Germline V lookup: CDR1 SGHTA, CDR2 FQGNSA. The CDR3 region is CASSLAWGGQGTDTQYF. Written as DNA, the CDR3 is TGTGCCAGCAGCTTAGCCTGGGGGGGCCAGGGAACAGATACGCAGTATTTT.

This clonotype was counted between two and nine times. V usage is TRBV2 and J usage is TRBJ1-1, with TRBD1 matching over 8 bases. The CDR3 is 12 residues long. Germline trimming cut 8 bases from V and 6 bases from J; bases unmatched to any gene: 5. Looked up from germline, CDR1 is SNHLY and CDR2 is FYNNEI. In nucleotides, the CDR3 is TGTGCCAGCCTAGGACAGGGCTCTGAAGCTTTCTTT. It is translated as CASLGQGSEAFF. The full variable domain, completed using reference TRBV2 and TRBJ1-1, is EPEVTQTPSHQVTQMGQEVILRCVPISNHLYFYWYRQILGQKVEFLVSFYNNEISEKSEIFDDQFSVERPDGSNFTLKIRSTKLEDSAMYFCASLGQGSEAFFGQGTRLTVV.

The chain carries TRBV20-1 and TRBJ1-5; 9 nucleotides match TRBD1. This CDR3 is 13 amino acids long. Per the germline V gene, CDR1 is DFQATT and CDR2 is SNEGSKA (reference sequence). V shed 7 bases, J shed 6 bases, and the junction held 7 bases outside the gene matches. The chain's CDR3 is CSVNRGPGQPQHF. In nucleotides, the CDR3 is TGCAGTGTAAACAGGGGGCCGGGTCAGCCCCAGCATTTT.

Of note for this clonotype: Relative to the germline gene, one junction end is altered; a read error may explain this. V and J are TRBV4-3 and TRBJ1-2; 9 bases agree with TRBD1. The germline CDR1 and CDR2 sequences are LGHNA and YSLEER. This CDR3 is built from 15 residues. Here the CDR3 DNA reads TGCGCCAGCAGCCAGGAAAGACAGGGGGGCTATGACTACACCTTC. Translated: CASSQERQGGYDYTF.

This chain uses TRBV6-2 or TRBV6-3 with TRBJ2-4; D may be TRBD2 (5 bases). The CDR3 totals 14 residues. Germline lookup yields CDR1 MNHEY and CDR2 SVGEGT. V was shortened by 2 bases and J by 13 bases, with 18 bases between the two germline ends. The CDR3 nucleotides read TGTGCCAGCAGTTACCGAGCAGACTACAATGAGCAGTACTTC. Translating it yields CASSYRADYNEQYF.